These T cell receptor beta chains were read from a single sample in a study of CD8 T cells in ankylosing spondylitis. TCRdb reprocessed the 5' RACE reads with MiXCR, giving one entry per CDR3 protein. In the table there are more than 650,000 distinct CDR3 sequences, 12% of which are singletons. Sample: blood, either unsorted or a sorted T cell fraction (not recorded which). All receptors derive from a male donor with ankylosing spondylitis. CDR3s include the opening cysteine and the closing phenylalanine or tryptophan. The D gene is left open where the match is weak. A clone size is listed for some rows: how often the clone was seen (once, few, many), or a class if it is expanded.

>few|TRBJ1-2|TRBV20-1|.
CSARGGHNYGYTF
TGCAGTGCTAGAGGGGGACATAACTATGGCTACACCTTC
>many|TRBJ2-3|TRBV20-1|.
CSARHPQAAGTDTQYF
TGCAGTGCTAGACACCCTCAGGCGGCGGGCACAGATACGCAGTATTTT
>.|TRBJ2-1|TRBV9|TRBD2
CASSVGSSGRNEQFF
TGTGCCAGCAGCGTAGGAAGTAGCGGGAGAAATGAGCAGTTCTTC
>few|TRBJ2-2|TRBV20-1|.
CSAPDQSNTGELFF
TGCAGTGCCCCGGACCAGTCGAACACCGGGGAGCTGTTTTTT
>many|TRBJ2-2|TRBV5-1|.
CASSPGEANTGELFF
TGCGCCAGCAGCCCAGGGGAGGCGAACACCGGGGAGCTGTTTTTT
>once|TRBJ2-3|TRBV20-1|TRBD2
CSALTSGETDTQYF
TGCAGTGCTTTGACTAGCGGGGAGACAGATACGCAGTATTTT
>few|TRBJ2-3|TRBV6-1|TRBD1
CASRNGQGRDTQYF
TGTGCCAGCAGGAACGGACAGGGAAGAGATACGCAGTATTTT
>few|TRBJ2-5|TRBV7-2|TRBD1
CASSFQGVNAETQYF
TGTGCCAGCAGCTTCCAGGGGGTGAATGCGGAGACCCAGTACTTC
>many|TRBJ1-2|TRBV6-5|TRBD1
CASSYGTGSGYTF
TGTGCCAGCAGTTACGGGACAGGGAGTGGCTACACCTTC
>.|TRBJ1-5|TRBV20-1|.
CSARDLFSAGDNNQPQHF
TGCAGTGCTAGAGATCTCTTTTCGGCAGGGGATAACAATCAGCCCCAGCATTTT
>few|TRBJ1-2|TRBV7-8|.
CASSLILGVGYTF
TGTGCCAGCAGCTTAATCTTAGGGGTTGGCTACACCTTC
>.|TRBJ1-5|TRBV7-2|TRBD1
CASRPTGGTHQPQHF
TGTGCCAGTCGACCTACAGGGGGAACTCACCAGCCCCAGCATTTT
>.|TRBJ1-2|TRBV6-1|.
CASRRTHNYGYTF
TGTGCCAGCAGACGGACGCATAACTATGGCTACACCTTC
>few|TRBJ1-2|TRBV12-3/TRBV12-4|.
CASSLEAGSYGYTF
TGTGCCAGCAGTTTAGAGGCAGGGAGTTATGGCTACACCTTC
>few|TRBJ2-1|TRBV6-5|TRBD1
CASSYQGAVNEQFF
TGTGCCAGCAGTTACCAGGGGGCGGTTAATGAGCAGTTCTTC
>many|TRBJ1-1|TRBV29-1|.
CSGGTGLNTEAFF
TGCAGCGGGGGAACAGGTTTGAACACTGAAGCTTTCTTT
>many|TRBJ2-7|TRBV10-3|.
CATVGLYEQYF
TGTGCCACAGTGGGACTCTACGAGCAGTACTTC
>few|TRBJ1-4|TRBV6-5|TRBD1
CASSLQGLGGKLFF
TGTGCCAGCAGTTTACAGGGGTTGGGCGGGAAACTGTTTTTT
>many|TRBJ2-7|TRBV10-2|TRBD2
CASSVLAGAGLEQYF
TGCGCCAGCAGTGTGCTAGCGGGAGCAGGCCTCGAGCAGTACTTC
>.|TRBJ2-2|TRBV5-1|TRBD1
CASAGTGGTGELFF
TGCGCCAGCGCCGGGACAGGAGGCACCGGGGAGCTGTTTTTT
>many|TRBJ2-1|TRBV6-5|TRBD1
CASSYSRDRSIDEQFF
TGTGCCAGCAGTTACTCCCGGGACAGGTCTATCGATGAGCAGTTCTTC
>few|TRBJ2-7|TRBV18|.
CASSQGTGDTYEQYF
TGTGCCAGCTCCCAAGGGACGGGGGATACCTACGAGCAGTACTTC
>few|TRBJ1-5|TRBV7-2|TRBD1
CASSPGGSGNQPQHF
TGTGCCAGCAGCCCAGGGGGGTCTGGCAATCAGCCCCAGCATTTT
>many|TRBJ1-4|TRBV5-1|.
CASSRQTPNEKLFF
TGCGCCAGCAGCCGACAGACTCCTAATGAAAAACTGTTTTTT
>few|TRBJ1-6|TRBV12-3/TRBV12-4|.
CASSSTPRASPLHF
TGTGCCAGCAGTTCAACTCCCAGGGCTTCACCCCTCCACTTT
>.|TRBJ2-4|TRBV28|.
CASSGDKNIQYF
TGTGCCAGCAGCGGGGACAAAAACATTCAGTACTTC
>many|TRBJ1-6|TRBV4-2|.
CASSQVVRGNSPLHF
TGTGCCAGCAGCCAAGTGGTGAGGGGAAATTCACCCCTCCACTTT
>few|TRBJ1-2|TRBV20-1|.
CSAVTQGNYGYTF
TGCAGTGCTGTGACGCAGGGGAACTATGGCTACACCTTC
>few|TRBJ1-2|TRBV5-1|TRBD1
CASSRTQTGTGRTNYGYTF
TGCGCCAGCAGCCGTACTCAGACCGGGACAGGGAGAACTAACTATGGCTACACCTTC
>.|TRBJ2-3|TRBV6-4|.
CASSDGGATDTQYF
TGTGCCAGCAGTGACGGGGGGGCCACAGATACGCAGTATTTT
>.|TRBJ2-2|TRBV11-2|TRBD1
CASAGQATFGELFF
TGTGCCAGTGCGGGACAGGCAACTTTCGGGGAGCTGTTTTTT
>.|TRBJ1-1|TRBV5-6|.
CASRSKPDYEVGAEAFF
TGTGCCAGCAGATCTAAGCCTGATTACGAGGTAGGGGCTGAAGCTTTCTTT
>many|TRBJ2-5|TRBV29-1|.
CSVEEGQTQYF
TGCAGCGTTGAAGAGGGGCAAACCCAGTACTTC
>.|TRBJ2-6|TRBV5-1|TRBD1
CASSPTRDRGLAGANVLTF
TGCGCCAGCAGCCCCACCCGGGACAGGGGGCTCGCTGGGGCCAACGTCCTGACTTTC
>many|TRBJ1-5|TRBV20-1|.
CSAGDVQGRNQPQHF
TGCAGTGCTGGGGATGTTCAGGGTCGCAATCAGCCCCAGCATTTT
>.|TRBJ2-3|TRBV4-2|TRBD2
CASSQETWGSGRADTQYF
TGTGCCAGCAGCCAAGAGACGTGGGGTAGCGGGAGGGCAGATACGCAGTATTTT
>few|TRBJ1-2|TRBV6-5|TRBD1
CASSYEDRETYGYTF
TGTGCCAGCAGTTACGAGGACAGGGAAACGTATGGCTACACCTTC
>few|TRBJ2-1|TRBV3-1|TRBD2
CASGSGDFGEQFF
TGTGCCAGTGGTAGCGGGGACTTTGGGGAGCAGTTCTTC
>.|TRBJ2-1|TRBV11-2|.
CASSLRFVHEQFF
TGTGCCAGCAGCTTAAGGTTTGTTCATGAGCAGTTCTTC
>.|TRBJ2-5|TRBV13|TRBD1
CASSRTGGVEETQYF
TGTGCCAGCAGCAGGACAGGGGGGGTGGAGGAGACCCAGTACTTC
>few|TRBJ1-2|TRBV6-1|.
CASSPRTETYGYTF
TGTGCCAGCAGTCCAAGGACGGAGACCTATGGCTACACCTTC
>few|TRBJ1-1|TRBV12-3/TRBV12-4|.
CASSLGGQPANTEAFF
TGTGCCAGCAGTTTAGGCGGACAACCCGCGAACACTGAAGCTTTCTTT
>many|TRBJ1-5|TRBV7-2|TRBD1
CASSLQGDGQPQHF
TGTGCCAGCAGTCTACAGGGGGACGGTCAGCCCCAGCATTTT
>few|TRBJ2-7|TRBV20-1|.
CSASMDRLDEQYF
TGCAGTGCCTCGATGGACCGTCTCGACGAGCAGTACTTC
>many|TRBJ1-5|TRBV6-1|TRBD1
CASSADRDQPQHF
TGTGCCAGCAGTGCGGACAGGGACCAGCCCCAGCATTTT
>.|TRBJ1-5|TRBV20-1|.
CSAIGVIGQPQHF
TGCAGTGCTATTGGGGTTATTGGGCAGCCCCAGCATTTT
>.|TRBJ2-2|TRBV2|.
CASSDPGRELFF
TGTGCCAGCAGTGACCCCGGCAGGGAGCTGTTTTTT
>many|TRBJ1-1|TRBV15|.
CATSRDPSAREAFF
TGTGCCACCAGCAGAGATCCTTCAGCCAGAGAAGCTTTCTTT
>many|TRBJ2-1|TRBV20-1|.
CSARNRMGPNEQFF
TGCAGTGCTAGAAATAGAATGGGACCAAATGAGCAGTTCTTC
>few|TRBJ2-3|TRBV5-4|.
CASSLGTYTDTQYF
TGTGCCAGCAGCTTAGGGACTTACACAGATACGCAGTATTTT
>.|TRBJ2-1|TRBV7-9|TRBD2
CASSLRGLAGSNEQFF
TGTGCCAGCAGCTTAAGGGGACTAGCGGGGAGCAATGAGCAGTTCTTC
>few|TRBJ2-7|TRBV5-1|.
CASSLSGGIPYEQYF
TGCGCCAGCAGCTTGTCAGGAGGGATCCCCTACGAGCAGTACTTC
>few|TRBJ1-5|TRBV20-1|TRBD1
CSARPTDRGANQPQHF
TGCAGTGCTAGACCAACGGACAGGGGAGCAAATCAGCCCCAGCATTTT
>.|TRBJ2-7|TRBV28|.
CASSLEGKSYEQYF
TGTGCCAGCAGTTTAGAGGGGAAATCCTACGAGCAGTACTTC
>few|TRBJ2-7|TRBV4-2|.
CASSRGISALYEQYF
TGTGCCAGCAGCCGGGGGATTTCTGCCCTCTACGAGCAGTACTTC
>few|TRBJ2-2|TRBV27|.
CASSLGGTRTNTGELFF
TGTGCCAGCAGTTTAGGGGGCACGAGGACGAACACCGGGGAGCTGTTTTTT
>many|TRBJ1-1|TRBV20-1|.
CSAREGGGEAFF
TGCAGTGCTAGAGAGGGCGGGGGGGAAGCTTTCTTT
>.|TRBJ2-4|TRBV20-1|.
CSARWTNIQYF
TGCAGTGCTAGGTGGACGAACATTCAGTACTTC
>few|TRBJ1-5|TRBV6-2/TRBV6-3|.
CASSPRGTYSNQPQHF
TGTGCCAGCAGCCCCCGGGGCACCTATAGCAATCAGCCCCAGCATTTT